Listed below are T cell receptor beta chains from one sample, sequenced in a study of T cell changes during pregnancy in multiple sclerosis. Produced via immunoSEQ multiplex PCR; TCRdb's table is partial and in-frame only. The sample lists tens of thousands of clones; over 75% were seen once. The source was CD8+ T cells from peripheral blood mononuclear cells, collected after pregnancy. The receptors were gathered from a female donor with multiple sclerosis, enrolled in a pregnancy study. Each CDR3 is given without its conserved first and last residue. Only some rows state a clone size, as once, few, many or a class for expanded clones.

v_gene: TRBV28
abundance: once
CDR3aa: ASSFAITNEKLF

v_gene: TRBV4-1
abundance: NA
CDR3aa: ASSRRADTQY

v_gene: TRBV5-5
abundance: NA
CDR3aa: ASSPVGRGIQETQY

v_gene: TRBV27
abundance: NA
CDR3aa: ASSPPPLTGGSPNEKLF

v_gene: TRBV6-1
abundance: many
CDR3aa: ASSSGRDQETQY

v_gene: TRBV9
abundance: NA
CDR3aa: ASSVVDTGELF

v_gene: TRBV5-1
abundance: NA
CDR3aa: ASSSRGQGHGYT

v_gene: TRBV2
abundance: NA
CDR3aa: ASSPERNGYT

v_gene: TRBV10-3
abundance: NA
CDR3aa: AISERLAVDNEQF

v_gene: TRBV6-4
abundance: NA
CDR3aa: ASSAGEGSYNEQF

v_gene: TRBV14
abundance: NA
CDR3aa: ASSQGLAGSEQY

v_gene: TRBV19
abundance: NA
CDR3aa: ASRINGLADYNEQF

v_gene: TRBV7-2
abundance: NA
CDR3aa: ASSLRTGNGDTIY